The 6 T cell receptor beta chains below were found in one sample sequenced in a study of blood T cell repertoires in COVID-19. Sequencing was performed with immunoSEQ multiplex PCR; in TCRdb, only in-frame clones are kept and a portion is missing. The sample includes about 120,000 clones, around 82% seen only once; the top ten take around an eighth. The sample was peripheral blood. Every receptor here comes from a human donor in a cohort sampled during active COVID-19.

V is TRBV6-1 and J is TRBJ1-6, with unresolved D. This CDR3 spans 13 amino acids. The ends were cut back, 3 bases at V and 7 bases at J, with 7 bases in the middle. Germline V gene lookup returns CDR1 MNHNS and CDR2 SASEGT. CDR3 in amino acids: CASSEQANSPLHF. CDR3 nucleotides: TGTGCCAGCAGTGAGCAGGCCAATTCACCCCTCCACTTT.

The CDR3 DNA is TGTGCCAGCAGCTTATTTGCGGGGGCCTCGGGGAATGAGCAGTTCTTC. Amino acid sequence: CASSLFAGASGNEQFF. The chain couples TRBV7-2 to TRBJ2-1; tentative D call: TRBD2 (7 bases). V lost 2 bases and J 7 bases, leaving 18 bases between the germline ends. Germline lookup yields CDR1 SGHTA and CDR2 FQGNSA. This CDR3 has 16 residues.

The CDR3 DNA is TGTGCCAGCAGCTTAAACGCAGGGGTTACTGAAGCTTTCTTT. Translated, it gives CASSLNAGVTEAFF. The chain carries TRBV7-9 and TRBJ1-1; TRBD1 might be the D (6 bases). Germline V gives CDR1 SEHNR, CDR2 FQNEAQ (reference sequence). Trimming pared 2 bases from V and 5 bases from J, leaving 12 bases between. This CDR3 spans 14 amino acids.

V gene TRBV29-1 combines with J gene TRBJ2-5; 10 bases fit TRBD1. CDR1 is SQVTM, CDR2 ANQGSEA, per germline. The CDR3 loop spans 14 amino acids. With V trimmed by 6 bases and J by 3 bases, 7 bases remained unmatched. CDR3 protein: CSVKDRGREETQYF. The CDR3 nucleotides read TGCAGCGTGAAAGACAGGGGGCGAGAAGAGACCCAGTACTTC.

CDR3 amino acids: CASSQEGLAGASSTDTQYF. CDR3 sequence (DNA): TGTGCCAGCAGCCAAGAGGGACTAGCGGGAGCGTCTAGCACAGATACGCAGTATTTT. The J gene is TRBJ2-3, the V gene TRBV3-1 (or the pseudogene TRBV3-2); TRBD2 matches 14 bases. Germline CDR1 and CDR2: LGHDT and YNNKEL (reference sequence). The V segment lost 0 bases and the J segment 0 bases; nucleotides outside the gene matches: 5. CDR3 length equals 19 residues.

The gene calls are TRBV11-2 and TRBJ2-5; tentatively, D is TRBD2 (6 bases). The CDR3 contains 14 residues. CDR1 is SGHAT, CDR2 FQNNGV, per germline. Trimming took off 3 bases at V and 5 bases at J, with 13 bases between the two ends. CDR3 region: CASSFSGGRETQYF. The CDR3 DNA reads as TGTGCCAGCAGCTTCTCTGGGGGGAGGGAGACCCAGTACTTC.